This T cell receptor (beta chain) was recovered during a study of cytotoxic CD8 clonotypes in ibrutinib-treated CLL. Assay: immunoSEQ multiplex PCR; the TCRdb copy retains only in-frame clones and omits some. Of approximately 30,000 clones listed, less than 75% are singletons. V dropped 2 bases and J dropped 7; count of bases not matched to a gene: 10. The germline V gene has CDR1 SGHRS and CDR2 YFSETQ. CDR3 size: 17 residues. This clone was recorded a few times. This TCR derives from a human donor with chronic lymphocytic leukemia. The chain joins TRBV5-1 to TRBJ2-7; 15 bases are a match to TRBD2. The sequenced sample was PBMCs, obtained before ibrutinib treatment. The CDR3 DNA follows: TGCGCCAGCAGCTTTGGGACTAGCGGGAGGACTGCTACGGAGCAGTACTTC. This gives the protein CASSFGTSGRTATEQYF.